Sequencing of this TCR beta chain was carried out in a study of response to subunit inactivated influenza vaccine. Each CDR3 protein gets one entry after TCRdb re-called the RT-PCR reads with MiXCR. The profile covers around 600,000 distinct CDR3 sequences, with around 11% appearing a single time and approximately 10% taken by the ten largest. There are many counts of this clonotype. This CDR3 region has 12 residues. The germline V gene encodes CDR1 SGHDN and CDR2 FVKESK. The V end lost 6 bases, the J end lost 5 bases, and 10 bases lay between the germline ends. The sample also formed part of further work on T cells expressing NK-cell markers. That work adds: Template switching by 5'RACE with UMIs generated the TCR beta cDNA. Sorted CD3+CD56+NKG2C+, CD3+CD56+NKG2C- and CD3+CD56-NKG2C+ T-cell subsets were beta-chain profiled.

This sequence joins TRBV14 and TRBJ1-1; D is uncertain. Here the sequenced sample was PBMCs from blood, taken on the day of vaccination. This clonotype was sampled from a man aged 50-60 years who received an inactivated influenza vaccine. CDR3 in amino acids: CASRHLGTEAFF. CDR3 DNA: TGTGCCAGCAGACATCTGGGGACTGAAGCTTTCTTT.